A selection of T cell receptor beta chains follows, all from one sample in a study of cytomegalovirus exposure and HLA in healthy donors. The repertoire was sequenced with immunoSEQ multiplex PCR; TCRdb's copy has only in-frame clones and lacks some. The sample holds 150,000 to 200,000 clones, roughly 80% seen once. The sequenced sample was PBMCs. All receptors derive from a man younger than 45 in good health and CMV-seropositive. The CDR3 runs from the conserved cysteine through the conserved F or W. Each record gives: clone size, D gene, V gene, J gene, CDR3 DNA, CDR3 protein. D genes are given only for firm matches. The size of a clone is reported for some rows only, either as once, few or many, or as a class for expanded clones.

clone size: once; D gene: .; V gene: TRBV11-2; J gene: TRBJ2-2; CDR3 DNA: TGTGCCAGCGATGGGGCAACCGGGGAGCTGTTTTTT; CDR3 protein: CASDGATGELFF
clone size: .; D gene: .; V gene: TRBV5-6; J gene: TRBJ1-2; CDR3 DNA: TGTGCCAGCAGCTTGCTCCAGATCTATGGCTACACCTTC; CDR3 protein: CASSLLQIYGYTF
clone size: .; D gene: TRBD1; V gene: TRBV11-2; J gene: TRBJ2-1; CDR3 DNA: TGTGCCAGCAGCTTAGAGACAGGGGATTTCTACAATGAGCAGTTCTTC; CDR3 protein: CASSLETGDFYNEQFF
clone size: .; D gene: .; V gene: TRBV5-1; J gene: TRBJ1-1; CDR3 DNA: TGCGCCAGCAGCTTCGACAGGCCGAGCACTGAAGCTTTCTTT; CDR3 protein: CASSFDRPSTEAFF
clone size: few; D gene: .; V gene: TRBV4-3; J gene: TRBJ2-2; CDR3 DNA: TGCGCCAGCAGCCAAGGTCTCTCCGGGGAGCTGTTTTTT; CDR3 protein: CASSQGLSGELFF
clone size: .; D gene: .; V gene: TRBV5-6; J gene: TRBJ2-3; CDR3 DNA: TGTGCCAGCAGCTTGGGGCAGGGGCGCGGTACGCAGTATTTT; CDR3 protein: CASSLGQGRGTQYF
clone size: few; D gene: .; V gene: TRBV28; J gene: TRBJ1-2; CDR3 DNA: TGTGCCAGCAGTTTAGCTCAGGGAGGAAAAAACTATGGCTACACCTTC; CDR3 protein: CASSLAQGGKNYGYTF
clone size: .; D gene: .; V gene: TRBV5-1; J gene: TRBJ1-1; CDR3 DNA: TGCGCCAGCAGCTTGGAAGGGGGCACTGAAGCTTTCTTT; CDR3 protein: CASSLEGGTEAFF
clone size: .; D gene: TRBD1; V gene: TRBV5-6; J gene: TRBJ2-7; CDR3 DNA: TGTGCCAGCAGCTCCCGGGACAGGGTGGACTACGAGCAGTACTTC; CDR3 protein: CASSSRDRVDYEQYF
clone size: .; D gene: TRBD2; V gene: TRBV10-1; J gene: TRBJ2-2; CDR3 DNA: TGCGCCAGCAGTGAAATGAGCGGGGGGGCCACCGGGGAGCTGTTTTTT; CDR3 protein: CASSEMSGGATGELFF
clone size: .; D gene: TRBD2; V gene: TRBV7-9; J gene: TRBJ2-1; CDR3 DNA: TGTGCCAGCATAGAGCGGGGGGCCGATGAGCAGTTCTTC; CDR3 protein: CASIERGADEQFF
clone size: .; D gene: .; V gene: TRBV7-6; J gene: TRBJ1-4; CDR3 DNA: TGTGCCAGCAGCTTAGAAGGGGCTGGTGAAAAACTGTTTTTT; CDR3 protein: CASSLEGAGEKLFF
clone size: .; D gene: .; V gene: TRBV19; J gene: TRBJ2-7; CDR3 DNA: TGTGCCAGTAGTATAACCTGGGCTCGAGAGCAGTACTTC; CDR3 protein: CASSITWAREQYF
clone size: once; D gene: .; V gene: TRBV5-4; J gene: TRBJ2-3; CDR3 DNA: TGTGCCAGCAGCTTGGGTTCTAGTCCAGATACGCAGTATTTT; CDR3 protein: CASSLGSSPDTQYF
clone size: .; D gene: TRBD1; V gene: TRBV28; J gene: TRBJ1-5; CDR3 DNA: TGTGCCAGCACAAGACAGGGGGTACAGCCCCAGCATTTT; CDR3 protein: CASTRQGVQPQHF
clone size: .; D gene: .; V gene: TRBV19; J gene: TRBJ1-6; CDR3 DNA: TGTGCCAGTAGTATCTCCGGCGGGGATAATTCACCCCTCCACTTT; CDR3 protein: CASSISGGDNSPLHF
clone size: few; D gene: .; V gene: TRBV9; J gene: TRBJ2-5; CDR3 DNA: TGTGCCAGCACCGTAGGGGCAGGCCACGAGGGAGAGACCCAGTACTTC; CDR3 protein: CASTVGAGHEGETQYF
clone size: .; D gene: TRBD1; V gene: TRBV5-1; J gene: TRBJ2-7; CDR3 DNA: TGCGCCAGCAGCGCGGGGACAGGAGGCCTCCACGAGCAGTACTTC; CDR3 protein: CASSAGTGGLHEQYF
clone size: .; D gene: .; V gene: TRBV2; J gene: TRBJ2-7; CDR3 DNA: TGTGCCAGCAGTGCCGTGTCCTACGAGCAGTACTTC; CDR3 protein: CASSAVSYEQYF
clone size: .; D gene: .; V gene: TRBV4-1; J gene: TRBJ1-1; CDR3 DNA: TGCGCCAGCAGCCAAGAAAGGGGGAGCACTGAAGCTTTCTTT; CDR3 protein: CASSQERGSTEAFF
clone size: .; D gene: .; V gene: TRBV5-1; J gene: TRBJ2-7; CDR3 DNA: TGCGCCAGCAGTGGGAGTACCTACGAGCAGTACTTC; CDR3 protein: CASSGSTYEQYF
clone size: .; D gene: TRBD1; V gene: TRBV5-1; J gene: TRBJ2-5; CDR3 DNA: TGCGCCAGCAGCTCACCCGGACAGGGATGGGAGACCCAGTACTTC; CDR3 protein: CASSSPGQGWETQYF
clone size: .; D gene: .; V gene: TRBV29-1; J gene: TRBJ2-5; CDR3 DNA: TGCAGCGTTGAAGTCCGGGGTATTCGGTACCAAGAGACCCAGTACTTC; CDR3 protein: CSVEVRGIRYQETQYF
clone size: few; D gene: .; V gene: TRBV6-6; J gene: TRBJ1-4; CDR3 DNA: TGTGCCAGCAGTTACTTAGGGGTCGGTAATGAAAAACTGTTTTTT; CDR3 protein: CASSYLGVGNEKLFF
clone size: .; D gene: .; V gene: TRBV5-5; J gene: TRBJ1-4; CDR3 DNA: TGTGCCAGCAGACGTAGGGGAAACGATGAAAAACTGTTTTTT; CDR3 protein: CASRRRGNDEKLFF
clone size: .; D gene: TRBD1; V gene: TRBV28; J gene: TRBJ1-5; CDR3 DNA: TGTGCCAGCCTAGACAGGGCATCCCCTCAGCCCCAGCATTTT; CDR3 protein: CASLDRASPQPQHF
clone size: .; D gene: .; V gene: TRBV18; J gene: TRBJ2-1; CDR3 DNA: TGTGCCAGCTCACCTCGGCAGGACTCCTACAATGAGCAGTTCTTC; CDR3 protein: CASSPRQDSYNEQFF
clone size: .; D gene: TRBD2; V gene: TRBV6-4; J gene: TRBJ2-1; CDR3 DNA: TGTGCCAGCAGTGAGTCCACGGGAGGCGATGAGCAGTTCTTC; CDR3 protein: CASSESTGGDEQFF
clone size: .; D gene: .; V gene: TRBV11-2; J gene: TRBJ1-5; CDR3 DNA: TGTGCCAGCAGTCTACAGGGTAGCAATCAGCCCCAGCATTTT; CDR3 protein: CASSLQGSNQPQHF
clone size: .; D gene: TRBD2; V gene: TRBV12-5; J gene: TRBJ2-5; CDR3 DNA: TGTGCTAGTGGTTCAAGCGGGGGGACCCCAGAGACCCAGTACTTC; CDR3 protein: CASGSSGGTPETQYF
clone size: .; D gene: .; V gene: TRBV6-6; J gene: TRBJ1-5; CDR3 DNA: TGTGCCAGCAGTTTCACGGGGTATAGCAATCAGCCCCAGCATTTT; CDR3 protein: CASSFTGYSNQPQHF
clone size: .; D gene: .; V gene: TRBV7-6; J gene: TRBJ1-1; CDR3 DNA: TGTGCCAGCAGCACAACAGGGTACACTGAAGCTTTCTTT; CDR3 protein: CASSTTGYTEAFF
clone size: .; D gene: .; V gene: TRBV9; J gene: TRBJ1-2; CDR3 DNA: TGTGCCAGCAGCGTAGATAGCACTAACTATGGCTACACCTTC; CDR3 protein: CASSVDSTNYGYTF
clone size: .; D gene: TRBD1; V gene: TRBV6-5; J gene: TRBJ1-6; CDR3 DNA: TGTGCCAGCACAACCACAGGGGCTGACAATTCACCCCTCCACTTT; CDR3 protein: CASTTTGADNSPLHF
clone size: once; D gene: TRBD2; V gene: TRBV5-6; J gene: TRBJ2-7; CDR3 DNA: TGTGCCAGCAGCTTGCAGCGGGGGGGGTGGGGAGAGCAGTACTTC; CDR3 protein: CASSLQRGGWGEQYF
clone size: .; D gene: TRBD1; V gene: TRBV30; J gene: TRBJ1-5; CDR3 DNA: TGTGCCTCTCAGGGGGGCGGGCAGCCCCAGCATTTT; CDR3 protein: CASQGGGQPQHF
clone size: .; D gene: .; V gene: TRBV7-2; J gene: TRBJ2-5; CDR3 DNA: TGTGCCAGCAGCTCGGTGCTCCAAGAGACCCAGTACTTC; CDR3 protein: CASSSVLQETQYF
clone size: few; D gene: TRBD1; V gene: TRBV2; J gene: TRBJ1-5; CDR3 DNA: TGTGCCAGCAAGCAAGCTGAGGGGGCCCTAGGCAATCAGCCCCAGCATTTT; CDR3 protein: CASKQAEGALGNQPQHF
clone size: .; D gene: .; V gene: TRBV10-1; J gene: TRBJ2-7; CDR3 DNA: TGCGCCAGCTCCAAAATTTACGAGCAGTACTTC; CDR3 protein: CASSKIYEQYF
clone size: .; D gene: TRBD1; V gene: TRBV30; J gene: TRBJ1-6; CDR3 DNA: TGTGCCTGGAGTGTCGCAGGGGGCTATGGATCACCCCTCCACTTT; CDR3 protein: CAWSVAGGYGSPLHF
clone size: few; D gene: .; V gene: TRBV4-1; J gene: TRBJ1-1; CDR3 DNA: TGCGCCAGCAGGCAACTGGGGAGGACGGGTATGAACACTGAAGCTTTCTTT; CDR3 protein: CASRQLGRTGMNTEAFF
clone size: .; D gene: TRBD1; V gene: TRBV5-1; J gene: TRBJ2-6; CDR3 DNA: TGCGCCAGCAGCCCCACCGGGACAGGGTTTAGCTCTGGGGCCAACGTCCTGACTTTC; CDR3 protein: CASSPTGTGFSSGANVLTF
clone size: .; D gene: .; V gene: TRBV2; J gene: TRBJ1-4; CDR3 DNA: TGTGCCAGCAGAGGACAGCCTTCTAATGAAAAACTGTTTTTT; CDR3 protein: CASRGQPSNEKLFF
clone size: few; D gene: .; V gene: TRBV18; J gene: TRBJ1-1; CDR3 DNA: TGTGCCAGCTCACCGGGACAGAACACTGAAGCTTTCTTT; CDR3 protein: CASSPGQNTEAFF
clone size: .; D gene: TRBD2; V gene: TRBV7-2; J gene: TRBJ2-2; CDR3 DNA: TGTGCCAGCAGCACAAGCGGGGGGCTGAACACCGGGGAGCTGTTTTTT; CDR3 protein: CASSTSGGLNTGELFF
clone size: .; D gene: TRBD1; V gene: TRBV6-5; J gene: TRBJ2-5; CDR3 DNA: TGTGCCAGCAGTGGAAGGACAGGTTTCCAAGAGACCCAGTACTTC; CDR3 protein: CASSGRTGFQETQYF
clone size: .; D gene: .; V gene: TRBV7-9; J gene: TRBJ2-3; CDR3 DNA: TGTGCCAGCAGCTCCCCCCCCGGAGCGGGCCATAGCACAGATACGCAGTATTTT; CDR3 protein: CASSSPPGAGHSTDTQYF
clone size: .; D gene: TRBD1; V gene: TRBV5-1; J gene: TRBJ1-2; CDR3 DNA: TGCGCCAGCAGCTTGGGTACCACTGGGACAGGCTATGGCTACACCTTC; CDR3 protein: CASSLGTTGTGYGYTF
clone size: .; D gene: .; V gene: TRBV7-9; J gene: TRBJ2-4; CDR3 DNA: TGTGCCAGCAGCTTAGATGCAGGCCTAGCCAAAAACATTCAGTACTTC; CDR3 protein: CASSLDAGLAKNIQYF
clone size: .; D gene: TRBD2; V gene: TRBV28; J gene: TRBJ2-2; CDR3 DNA: TGTGCCAGCAGTATCCGGGACTACGACACCGGGGAGCTGTTTTTT; CDR3 protein: CASSIRDYDTGELFF
clone size: .; D gene: .; V gene: TRBV2; J gene: TRBJ1-6; CDR3 DNA: TGTGCCAGCAGTGTTAACAGGGCACAACTCTTT; CDR3 protein: CASSVNRAQLF
clone size: .; D gene: .; V gene: TRBV30; J gene: TRBJ1-2; CDR3 DNA: TGTGCCCTGATCCCGGAGAGAGGTGGCTACACCTTC; CDR3 protein: CALIPERGGYTF
clone size: .; D gene: .; V gene: TRBV10-1; J gene: TRBJ2-7; CDR3 DNA: TGCGCCAGTACCTACCAGGGCTGCGAGCAGTACTTC; CDR3 protein: CASTYQGCEQYF
clone size: .; D gene: TRBD1; V gene: TRBV2; J gene: TRBJ1-1; CDR3 DNA: TGTGCCAGCAGTTTCACCGGGACAGGATTCAGCACTGAAGCTTTCTTT; CDR3 protein: CASSFTGTGFSTEAFF
clone size: .; D gene: .; V gene: TRBV7-3; J gene: TRBJ2-1; CDR3 DNA: TGTGCCAGCAGCTTAGCCGGGGGAGGTGAGCAGTTCTTC; CDR3 protein: CASSLAGGGEQFF
clone size: .; D gene: TRBD1; V gene: TRBV27; J gene: TRBJ1-2; CDR3 DNA: TGTGCCAGCAGTCCACAGCTACAGGGGGCCTATGGCTACACCTTC; CDR3 protein: CASSPQLQGAYGYTF
clone size: .; D gene: TRBD2; V gene: TRBV4-1; J gene: TRBJ2-7; CDR3 DNA: TGCGCCAGCAGCTCCACCCCTAGCGGGGGCGTGGACGAGCAGTACTTC; CDR3 protein: CASSSTPSGGVDEQYF
clone size: .; D gene: .; V gene: TRBV13; J gene: TRBJ1-1; CDR3 DNA: TGTGCCAGCAGCTCACGCAGGACGACAGGACGAGGGACTGAAGCTTTCTTT; CDR3 protein: CASSSRRTTGRGTEAFF
clone size: .; D gene: .; V gene: TRBV11-2; J gene: TRBJ2-7; CDR3 DNA: TGTGCCAGCTCCGGAGGCCAGCACACCTACGAGCAGTACTTC; CDR3 protein: CASSGGQHTYEQYF